A selection of T cell receptor beta chains follows, all from one sample in a study of cytomegalovirus exposure and HLA in healthy donors. Repertoires were generated with immunoSEQ multiplex PCR, while TCRdb's copy carries only in-frame clones and drops some. The sample shows 150,000 to 200,000 clones, around 79% of them seen only once. The specimen was PBMCs. All receptors derive from a man over 45 in good health and CMV-seropositive. The CDR3 runs from the conserved cysteine through the conserved F or W.

v_call,j_call,cdr3_aa
TRBV2,TRBJ1-1,CASSDSPFPEAFF
TRBV13,TRBJ1-6,CASSLSGRNSPLHF
TRBV11-3,TRBJ2-7,CASSLAGHGPYEQYF
TRBV28,TRBJ1-1,CASSFRGQMNTEAFF
TRBV2,TRBJ2-2,CASGRQGVSSGELFF
TRBV22-1,TRBJ1-5,CPGSALSQPQHF
TRBV5-1,TRBJ2-3,CASASPSGGNTDTQYF
TRBV7-8,TRBJ1-4,CASSPGRTNEKLFF
TRBV30,TRBJ2-7,CAWSHSGGLYEQYF
TRBV27,TRBJ2-1,CASAPGYNEQFF
TRBV5-1,TRBJ2-3,CASSGLAGGTDTQYF
TRBV19,TRBJ1-6,CASKVLGNSPLHF
TRBV28,TRBJ1-4,CASSGGWQGNEKLFF
TRBV29-1,TRBJ2-7,CSVEGAQPYFYEQYF
TRBV7-2,TRBJ1-1,CASSLMAGSAEAFF
TRBV5-5,TRBJ1-3,CASSLATGAGNTIYF
TRBV7-9,TRBJ1-1,CASSLQRRGRGGSSEAFF
TRBV7-9,TRBJ1-1,CASSMDLTLNTEAFF
TRBV6-5,TRBJ1-1,CASSFQGGNTEAFF
TRBV5-1,TRBJ1-3,CASSAEDSQRNTIYF
TRBV25-1,TRBJ2-3,CASSEGPSYTDTQYF
TRBV4-3,TRBJ2-5,CASSQEGSGGWETQYF
TRBV7-2,TRBJ2-7,CASSFSGMSSYEQYF
TRBV9,TRBJ2-7,CASSEGGEQYF
TRBV7-2,TRBJ2-3,CASSLSLAGAQDTQYF
TRBV5-4,TRBJ2-4,CASSIDSKAKNIQYF
TRBV7-2,TRBJ1-1,CASSLGFTRSEAFF
TRBV10-3,TRBJ1-1,CAISPQGNTEAFF
TRBV28,TRBJ1-3,CASRGTGVSGNTIYF
TRBV5-1,TRBJ2-6,CASSLDRAGANVLTF
TRBV27,TRBJ1-2,CASSLIHRGLTF
TRBV28,TRBJ1-6,CASSFPGEESSPLHF
TRBV5-8,TRBJ1-2,CASSPWRIPGYTF
TRBV19,TRBJ2-3,CASSLLLAGTDTQYF
TRBV6-1,TRBJ1-6,CASRIGQGFRSPLHF
TRBV7-9,TRBJ1-6,CASSFPGANSPLHF
TRBV28,TRBJ2-2,CASSPGTGYTGELFF
TRBV28,TRBJ2-7,CASSSRLAGGAYEQYF
TRBV28,TRBJ2-1,CASRPSSGMSYEQFF
TRBV28,TRBJ1-4,CASSSGQGFEKLFF
TRBV4-2,TRBJ2-1,CASSQEGPAIRNEQFF
TRBV19,TRBJ2-1,CASSIIRSGGSLSSYNEQFF
TRBV29-1,TRBJ1-1,CSGNTGNTEAFF
TRBV5-4,TRBJ2-1,CASSLRQGYEQFF
TRBV7-2,TRBJ1-4,CASSRQGRGEKLFF
TRBV9,TRBJ2-3,CASSVVVAESTDTQYF
TRBV19,TRBJ1-6,CASSMEGRPLHF
TRBV5-5,TRBJ2-2,CASSLDLGGTGELFF